The 29 T cell receptor beta chains presented below share a single source sample, sequenced in a study of blood T cell repertoires in COVID-19. TCRdb keeps only in-frame clones here, not all; method: immunoSEQ multiplex PCR. The profile shows around 220,000 clones, around 84% of them singletons. Sequencing was done on a sample of peripheral blood. Source of these receptors: a man aged 50 or older with acute or convalescent COVID-19.

V is TRBV10-2 and J is TRBJ1-4, with 9 bases aligning to TRBD1. CDR3 size: 16 residues. V shed 3 bases and J 10 bases; nucleotides not matched to a gene: 12. Germline V lookup: CDR1 WSHSY, CDR2 SAAADI. CDR3 DNA: TGCGCCAGCAGTGATCCATCGACAGGGGGATCGGGAAAACTGTTTTTT. Encoded protein: CASSDPSTGGSGKLFF.

V gene TRBV19 combines with J gene TRBJ1-3; no clear D gene. Trimming shortened V by 6 bases and J by 0 bases, and 15 bases separated the two germline ends. This CDR3 region has 16 residues. The germline V gene has CDR1 LNHDA and CDR2 SQIVND (reference sequence). CDR3 sequence: CASRQAPASSGNTIYF. The DNA for the CDR3 is TGTGCCAGTAGGCAAGCACCTGCGAGCTCTGGAAACACCATATATTTT.

J is TRBJ2-5 and V is TRBV7-9, with 7 bases that match TRBD1. The V and J ends lost 5 bases and 3 bases, in that order; junction bases with no gene match: 9. The CDR3 spans 15 residues. Germline-derived CDR1 and CDR2 are SEHNR and FQNEAQ (reference sequence). DNA for the CDR3: TGTGCCAGCAGCCCATGGGCCGGGACAGAAGAGACCCAGTACTTC. As protein: CASSPWAGTEETQYF.

Concerning this clone: Other DNA sequences from this sample encode an identical CDR3 as well. This chain links TRBV5-1 with TRBJ1-2, with D possibly matching TRBD1 (6 bases). The CDR3 length is 13 residues. Germline-derived CDR1 and CDR2 are SGHRS and YFSETQ. V was trimmed by 2 bases and J by 4 bases, leaving 9 bases between them. The CDR3 region is CASSLQGSYGYTF. CDR3 DNA: TGCGCCAGCAGCTTACAGGGTTCCTATGGCTACACCTTC. Full variable domain (remainder filled in from reference TRBV5-1 and TRBJ1-2): KAGVTQTPRYLIKTRGQQVTLSCSPISGHRSVSWYQQTPGQGLQFLFEYFSETQRNKGNFPGRFSGRQFSNSRSEMNVSTLELGDSALYLCASSLQGSYGYTFGSGTRLTVV.

This chain links TRBV19 with TRBJ2-1, with D possibly being TRBD2 (5 bases). Trimming pared 3 bases from V and 7 bases from J, leaving 10 bases between. Germline-derived CDR1 and CDR2 are LNHDA and SQIVND (reference sequence). The CDR3 length is 13 residues. This CDR3 reads CASSMAERNEQFF. CDR3 bases: TGTGCCAGTAGTATGGCCGAGCGGAATGAGCAGTTCTTC.

The J gene is TRBJ1-2, the V gene TRBV2, with D tentatively TRBD1 (6 bases). The CDR3 has 14 residues. Trimming cost V 5 bases and J 4 bases, with 14 bases left between them. Germline V gives CDR1 SNHLY, CDR2 FYNNEI. In DNA form, the CDR3 reads TGTGCCAGCAGTCCACATACAGGGCTCTATGGCTACACCTTC. This sequence encodes CASSPHTGLYGYTF.

The CDR3 coding sequence is TGTGCCAGCAGTTCGGACTGGTTTAATCAGCCCCAGCATTTT. This sequence encodes CASSSDWFNQPQHF. The genes are TRBV27 and TRBJ1-5; D gene unclear. CDR3 size: 14 residues. V lost 4 bases, J lost 4 bases, and 11 bases lay in between. Germline values: CDR1 MNHEY, CDR2 SMNVEV (reference sequence).

The chain carries TRBV7-9 and TRBJ1-1; D is unresolved. The CDR3 has 15 residues. V was clipped by 0 bases and J by 1 base, with 9 bases between them. CDR1 and CDR2 (germline): SEHNR, FQNEAQ (reference sequence). CDR3 bases: TGTGCCAGCAGCTTAGCGGCGGGCCCGAACACTGAAGCTTTCTTT. Its protein is CASSLAAGPNTEAFF.

This clone was seen just once. The J gene is TRBJ1-4, the V gene TRBV6-5, with a tentative D call TRBD1 (6 bases). V lost 10 bases and J 0 bases, leaving 12 bases between the germline ends. This CDR3 comprises 14 residues. In germline, CDR1 is MNHEY, CDR2 SVGAGI. The CDR3 sequence: CATGQPATNEKLFF. The DNA of the CDR3 is TGTGCCACAGGACAGCCAGCAACTAATGAAAAACTGTTTTTT.

The chain employs TRBV6-5 and TRBJ1-1; 7 bases line up with TRBD1. This CDR3 is 14 amino acids long. Losses at the gene ends were 5 bases for V and 4 bases for J; bases not matched to a gene: 7. The germline gives CDR1 MNHEY, CDR2 SVGAGI. CDR3 residues: CASSPRTGSTEAFF. CDR3 sequence (DNA): TGTGCCAGCAGTCCGCGGACAGGCAGCACTGAAGCTTTCTTT.

The rearrangement uses TRBV19 and TRBJ1-2; no definite D call. Germline lookup yields CDR1 LNHDA and CDR2 SQIVND (reference sequence). The V and J ends lost 3 bases and 0 bases respectively, with 11 bases between them. The CDR3 runs to 15 residues. CDR3 region: CASSIGRAANYGYTF. The CDR3, as DNA: TGTGCCAGTAGTATTGGGCGGGCCGCTAACTATGGCTACACCTTC.

The chain employs TRBV5-5 and TRBJ2-5; possible D gene TRBD2, 7 bases. CDR3 length: 15 amino acids. The germline V gene encodes CDR1 SGHKS and CDR2 YYEKEE (reference sequence). Trimming pared 5 bases from V and 4 bases from J, leaving 18 bases between. CDR3 sequence: CASSYGPGEGETQYF. The DNA of the CDR3 is TGTGCCAGCAGTTATGGACCAGGGGAGGGAGAGACCCAGTACTTC.

The CDR3 sequence is CASSPLREISSGYTF. For the CDR3, the DNA is TGCGCCAGCAGCCCTCTCAGGGAAATATCTTCTGGCTACACCTTC. The chain has TRBV5-1 and TRBJ1-2, with a weak D call TRBD1 (5 bases). CDR1 and CDR2 (germline): SGHRS, YFSETQ. The CDR3 spans 15 residues. V lost 4 bases and J 7 bases, leaving 20 bases between the germline ends.

CDR3 region: CATSRDPRQGGSPLHF. The CDR3 DNA reads TGTGCCACCAGCAGAGACCCCAGACAGGGGGGATCACCCCTCCACTTT. The chain employs TRBV15 and TRBJ1-6, with 9 bases lining up with TRBD1. From germline, CDR1 is LNHNV and CDR2 YYDKDF (reference sequence). V dropped 0 bases and J dropped 10; count of bases not matched to a gene: 7. The CDR3 has 16 amino acids.

The table lists this clone with a few counts. The chain recombines TRBV14 with TRBJ1-2; a possible D gene is TRBD1 (5 bases). The CDR3 sequence is 15 residues long. Trimming removed 1 base at V and 6 bases at J, with 15 bases between. Germline CDR1 reads SGHDN; CDR2 reads FVKESK. The CDR3 region is CASSQVNPQADGYTF. CDR3 sequence (DNA): TGTGCCAGCAGCCAAGTTAACCCACAGGCGGATGGCTACACCTTC.

This clone has just a few counts. The rearrangement joins TRBV27 to TRBJ1-5; perhaps TRBD1 as D (5 bases). The germline CDR1 and CDR2 sequences are MNHEY and SMNVEV (reference sequence). The V end lost 1 base, the J end lost 5 bases, and 12 bases lay between the germline ends. This CDR3 has 15 residues. The CDR3 DNA reads as TGTGCCAGCAGTTTATTCCCGCAGGGCGATCAGCCCCAGCATTTT. This translates into CASSLFPQGDQPQHF.

This clone was seen only a few times. The chain recombines TRBV12-3 or TRBV12-4 with TRBJ2-7; maybe TRBD1 (6 bases). V lost 5 bases and J 2 bases, leaving 10 bases between the germline ends. The CDR3 runs 13 residues. CDR3 nucleotides: TGTGCCAGCAGTCCACAGGGCCCCTACGAGCAGTACTTC. Protein sequence: CASSPQGPYEQYF.

This clone was counted a single time. This chain uses TRBV30 with TRBJ1-1; tentative D call: TRBD1 (6 bases). V was clipped by 2 bases and J by 6 bases, with 13 bases between them. Looked up from germline, CDR1 is GTSNPN and CDR2 is SVGIG (reference sequence). The CDR3 runs 13 residues. In nucleotides, the CDR3 is TGTGCCTGGAGTCGTAGGGGGTTCTCTGAAGCTTTCTTT. This translates into CAWSRRGFSEAFF.

The CDR3 protein is CASTLRDSFYGYTF. CDR3 in DNA: TGTGCCAGCACGCTCCGGGACAGCTTCTATGGCTACACCTTC. The chain has TRBV3-1 (or the pseudogene TRBV3-2) and TRBJ1-2, with 7 bases fitting TRBD1. The CDR3 covers 14 residues. CDR1 and CDR2 (germline): LGHDT, YNNKEL (reference sequence). V was pared by 7 bases and J by 4 bases, with 9 bases of the junction left unmatched.

The J gene is TRBJ2-1, the V gene TRBV5-1; 8 bases align to TRBD1. Germline assignment: CDR1 SGHRS and CDR2 YFSETQ. The CDR3 has 15 amino acids. V was clipped by 1 base and J by 8 bases; unmatched bases: 8. The CDR3 coding sequence is TGCGCCAGCAGCTTGATCCAGGGGGCGAGGGATGAGCAGTTCTTC. Residues: CASSLIQGARDEQFF.

The chain employs TRBV7-9 and TRBJ1-4, with 7 nucleotides matching TRBD1. J gave up 8 bases and V 5 bases, and 11 bases lay outside the gene matches. Germline CDR1 reads SEHNR; CDR2 reads FQNEAQ (reference sequence). The CDR3 spans 15 residues. The CDR3 nucleotides are TGTGCCAGCAGCCCACCCTACAGGGGCGGGGAAAAACTGTTTTTT. It yields the protein CASSPPYRGGEKLFF.

The chain employs TRBV5-1 and TRBJ2-3; TRBD2 is a possible D gene (6 bases). This CDR3 comprises 18 residues. In germline, CDR1 is SGHRS, CDR2 YFSETQ. The ends were cut back, 0 bases at V and 3 bases at J, with 20 bases in the middle. CDR3 loop: CASSLARGGGNPTDTQYF. The CDR3 nucleotides read TGCGCCAGCAGCTTGGCCCGGGGTGGGGGGAACCCGACAGATACGCAGTATTTT.

A single count supports this clone. The V and J genes are TRBV6-5 and TRBJ2-2; 11 bases fit TRBD2. With V trimmed by 6 bases and J by 3 bases, 3 bases remained unmatched. The V gene's germline CDR1 is MNHEY and CDR2 SVGAGI. CDR3 length: 15 amino acids. For the CDR3, the DNA is TGTGCCAGCAGCCTAGCGGGGGGTCACACCGGGGAGCTGTTTTTT. Translated, it gives CASSLAGGHTGELFF.

This CDR3 reads CASSYSMAFGNTIYF. The CDR3 nucleotides are TGTGCCAGCAGTTACTCGATGGCTTTTGGAAACACCATATATTTT. The V and J genes are TRBV6-5 and TRBJ1-3; no reliable D call. This CDR3 contains 15 residues. The germline CDR1 and CDR2 sequences are MNHEY and SVGAGI. V shed 0 bases and J shed 3 bases, with 9 bases lying between them.

Worth noting for this clone: Within the sample, other DNA sequences also encode this same CDR3. This chain connects TRBV12-3 or TRBV12-4 to TRBJ1-1; D gene uncertain. The CDR3 is 13 amino acids. Between the trimmed V and J ends, which lost 2 bases and 1 base, there was a span of 5 bases. The CDR3 bases are TGTGCCAGCAGTTTACGCGGGAACACTGAAGCTTTCTTT. It codes for CASSLRGNTEAFF.

The chain uses TRBV3-1 (or the pseudogene TRBV3-2) and TRBJ1-6; D gene unclear. From germline, CDR1 is LGHDT and CDR2 YNNKEL (reference sequence). There are 17 residues in the CDR3. With 0 bases removed from V and 5 bases from J, the gap between germline ends came to 14 bases. CDR3 region: CASSQELEPRHNSPLHF. The CDR3 DNA reads as TGTGCCAGCAGCCAAGAGTTAGAGCCGCGCCATAATTCACCCCTCCACTTT.

The CDR3 reads CASSQDLLAGSTDTQYF. In DNA form, the CDR3 reads TGTGCCAGCAGCCAAGATTTGCTAGCGGGGTCCACAGATACGCAGTATTTT. V is TRBV4-2 and J is TRBJ2-3, with TRBD2 matching over 9 bases. The CDR3 runs to 17 residues. The V gene's germline CDR1 is LGHNA and CDR2 YNFKEQ. The junction had 6 bases not matched to a gene; V was cut back by 0 bases and J by 2 bases.

There are a few counts of this clone. The chain links TRBV5-5 to TRBJ2-7; D is possibly TRBD1 (6 bases). The CDR3 is 14 amino acids. Trimming shortened V by 2 bases and J by 2 bases, and 11 bases separated the two germline ends. Germline V gene lookup returns CDR1 SGHKS and CDR2 YYEKEE (reference sequence). CDR3 nucleotides: TGTGCCAGCAGCTTATGGGACACCGCCTACGAGCAGTACTTC. It yields the protein CASSLWDTAYEQYF.

This chain connects TRBV7-2 to TRBJ2-3, with D unresolved. The V end was cut by 1 base, the J end by 4 bases, with 15 bases between. Germline-derived CDR1 and CDR2 are SGHTA and FQGNSA. The CDR3 has 16 amino acids. The CDR3 DNA follows: TGTGCCAGCAGCTTAGGGTCCAGCATTCGGGCAGATACGCAGTATTTT. It yields the protein CASSLGSSIRADTQYF.